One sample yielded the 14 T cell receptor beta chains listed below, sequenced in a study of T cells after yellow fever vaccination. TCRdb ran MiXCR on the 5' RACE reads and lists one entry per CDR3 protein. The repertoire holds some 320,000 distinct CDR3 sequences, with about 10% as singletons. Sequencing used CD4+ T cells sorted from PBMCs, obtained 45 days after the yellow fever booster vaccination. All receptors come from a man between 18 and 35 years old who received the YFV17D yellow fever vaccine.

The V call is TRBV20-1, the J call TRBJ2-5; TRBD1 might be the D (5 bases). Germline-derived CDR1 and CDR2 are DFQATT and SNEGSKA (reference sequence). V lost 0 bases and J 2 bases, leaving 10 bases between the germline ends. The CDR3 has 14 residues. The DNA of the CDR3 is TGCAGTGCTAGAGAGGGGCAGATTCAAGAGACCCAGTACTTC. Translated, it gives CSAREGQIQETQYF.

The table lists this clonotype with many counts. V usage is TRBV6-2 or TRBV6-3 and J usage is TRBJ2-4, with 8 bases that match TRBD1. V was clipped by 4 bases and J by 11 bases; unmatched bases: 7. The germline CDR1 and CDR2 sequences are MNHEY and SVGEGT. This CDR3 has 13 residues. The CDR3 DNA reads TGTGCCAGCAGTTTGTCGACAGGGGTGGTTCAGTACTTC. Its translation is CASSLSTGVVQYF.

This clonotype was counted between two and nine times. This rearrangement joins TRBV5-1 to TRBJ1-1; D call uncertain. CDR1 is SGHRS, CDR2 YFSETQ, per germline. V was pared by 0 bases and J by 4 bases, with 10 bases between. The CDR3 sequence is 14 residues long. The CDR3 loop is CASSLGAWGTEAFF. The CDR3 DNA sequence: TGCGCCAGCAGCTTGGGTGCCTGGGGCACTGAAGCTTTCTTT.

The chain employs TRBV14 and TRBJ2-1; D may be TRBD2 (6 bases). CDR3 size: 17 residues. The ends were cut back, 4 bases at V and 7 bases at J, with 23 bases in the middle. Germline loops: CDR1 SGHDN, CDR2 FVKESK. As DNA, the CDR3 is TGTGCCAGCAGCCCACAACTTCCGAGACTAGGAGGAAATGAGCAGTTCTTC. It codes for CASSPQLPRLGGNEQFF.

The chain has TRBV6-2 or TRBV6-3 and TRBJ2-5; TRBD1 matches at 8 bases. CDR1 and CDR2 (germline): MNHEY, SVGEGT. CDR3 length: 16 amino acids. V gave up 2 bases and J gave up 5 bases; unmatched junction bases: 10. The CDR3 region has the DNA TGTGCCAGCAGTTACCCTGGACAGGGTGTACGGGAGACCCAGTACTTC. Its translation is CASSYPGQGVRETQYF.

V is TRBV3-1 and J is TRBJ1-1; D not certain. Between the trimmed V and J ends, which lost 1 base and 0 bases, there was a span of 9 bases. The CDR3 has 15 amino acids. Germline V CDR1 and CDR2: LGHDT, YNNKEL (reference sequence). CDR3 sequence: CASSQVTGMNTEAFF. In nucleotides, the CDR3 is TGTGCCAGCAGCCAAGTGACCGGAATGAACACTGAAGCTTTCTTT. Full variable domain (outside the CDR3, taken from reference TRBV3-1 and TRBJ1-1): DTAVSQTPKYLVTQMGNDKSIKCEQNLGHDTMYWYKQDSKKFLKIMFSYNNKELIINETVPNRFSPKSPDKAHLNLHINSLELGDSAVYFCASSQVTGMNTEAFFGQGTRLTVV.

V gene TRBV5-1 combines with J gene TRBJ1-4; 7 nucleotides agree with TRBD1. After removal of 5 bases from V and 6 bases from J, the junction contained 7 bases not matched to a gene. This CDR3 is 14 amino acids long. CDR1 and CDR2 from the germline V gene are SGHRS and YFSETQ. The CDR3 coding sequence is TGCGCCAGCAGTTCGGGACAGAGGGATGAAAAACTGTTTTTT. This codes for CASSSGQRDEKLFF.

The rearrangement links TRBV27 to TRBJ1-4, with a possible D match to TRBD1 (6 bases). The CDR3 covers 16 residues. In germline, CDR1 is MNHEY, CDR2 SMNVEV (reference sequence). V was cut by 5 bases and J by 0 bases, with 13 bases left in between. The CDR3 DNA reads TGTGCCAGCAGTCCAGATCGGACAGCAACTAATGAAAAACTGTTTTTT. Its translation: CASSPDRTATNEKLFF.

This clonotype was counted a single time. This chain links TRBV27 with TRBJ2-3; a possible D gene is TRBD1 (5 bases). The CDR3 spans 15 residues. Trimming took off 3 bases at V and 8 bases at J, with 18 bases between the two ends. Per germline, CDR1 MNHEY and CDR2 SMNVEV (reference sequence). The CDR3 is CASSFTAPGPGTQYF. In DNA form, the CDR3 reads TGTGCCAGCAGTTTTACAGCTCCAGGGCCGGGTACGCAGTATTTT.

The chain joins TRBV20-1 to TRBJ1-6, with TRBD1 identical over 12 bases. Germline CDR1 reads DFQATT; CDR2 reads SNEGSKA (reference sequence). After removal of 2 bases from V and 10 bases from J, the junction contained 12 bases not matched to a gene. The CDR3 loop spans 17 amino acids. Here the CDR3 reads CSARTGAGTGGGSPLHF. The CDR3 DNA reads TGCAGTGCTAGAACTGGGGCCGGGACAGGGGGCGGATCACCCCTCCACTTT.

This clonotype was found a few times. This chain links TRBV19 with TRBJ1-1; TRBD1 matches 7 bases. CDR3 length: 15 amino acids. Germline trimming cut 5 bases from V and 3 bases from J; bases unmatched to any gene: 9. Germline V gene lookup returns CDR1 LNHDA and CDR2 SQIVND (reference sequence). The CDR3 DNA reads TGTGCCAGTAGTTCGCCGACAGGGTTGGACACTGAAGCTTTCTTT. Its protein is CASSSPTGLDTEAFF.

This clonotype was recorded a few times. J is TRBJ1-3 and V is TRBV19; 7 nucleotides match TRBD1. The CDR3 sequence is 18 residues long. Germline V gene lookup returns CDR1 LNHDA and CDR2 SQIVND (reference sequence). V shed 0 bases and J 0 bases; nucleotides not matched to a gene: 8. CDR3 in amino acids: CASSIDPGQRYSGNTIYF. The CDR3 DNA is TGTGCCAGTAGTATAGACCCGGGACAGCGCTACTCTGGAAACACCATATATTTT.

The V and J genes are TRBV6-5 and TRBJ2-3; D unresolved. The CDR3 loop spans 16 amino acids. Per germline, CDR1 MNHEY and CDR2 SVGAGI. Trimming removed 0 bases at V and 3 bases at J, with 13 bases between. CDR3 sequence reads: CASSYSRTTFTDTQYF. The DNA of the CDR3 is TGTGCCAGCAGTTACTCTAGGACCACCTTTACAGATACGCAGTATTTT.

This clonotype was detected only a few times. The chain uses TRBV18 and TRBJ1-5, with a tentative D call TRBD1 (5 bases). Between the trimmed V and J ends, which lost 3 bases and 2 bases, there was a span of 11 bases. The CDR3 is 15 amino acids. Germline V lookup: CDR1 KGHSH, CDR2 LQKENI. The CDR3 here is CASSPSGDGNQPQHF. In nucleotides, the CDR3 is TGTGCCAGCTCACCTTCGGGGGATGGCAATCAGCCCCAGCATTTT.